The 5 T cell receptor beta chains below come from one sample, sequenced in a study of T cell repertoires in cytomegalovirus infection. TCRdb called the reads again in MiXCR, with one record for every CDR3 protein. The data show about 300,000 distinct CDR3 sequences, 8% to 10% seen once. Sequenced: PBMCs. The receptors were sampled from a human donor in good health (CMV status not recorded). Some clones in this sample may be carry-over from other donors' samples.

This clonotype was picked up many times. The J gene is TRBJ2-5, the V gene TRBV7-6; D gene uncertain. The germline V and J ends were trimmed by 7 bases and 5 bases, with 14 bases remaining between them. The V gene's germline CDR1 is SGHVS and CDR2 FNYEAQ. This CDR3 has 13 residues. CDR3 in amino acids: CASISLEKETQYF. The CDR3 DNA reads as TGTGCCAGCATCTCTTTGGAAAAGGAGACCCAGTACTTC. Based on the CDR3 plus reference TRBV7-6 and TRBJ2-5, the full variable domain is GAGVSQSPRYKVTKRGQDVALRCDPISGHVSLYWYRQALGQGPEFLTYFNYEAQQDKSGLPNDRFSAERPEGSISTLTIQRTEQRDSAMYRCASISLEKETQYFGPGTRLLVL.

J is TRBJ1-2 and V is TRBV7-9; TRBD1 might be the D (6 bases). Trimming pared 3 bases from V and 1 base from J, leaving 15 bases between. Germline CDR1 reads SEHNR; CDR2 reads FQNEAQ (reference sequence). This CDR3 comprises 16 residues. The CDR3 nucleotides are TGTGCCAGCAGCTTCGGAGGGGGGCACGATAACTATGGCTACACCTTC. As protein: CASSFGGGHDNYGYTF.

The chain recombines TRBV20-1 with TRBJ2-7; no clear D. CDR1 DFQATT and CDR2 SNEGSKA come from the germline V gene (reference sequence). V was cut by 8 bases and J by 4 bases, with 12 bases left in between. This CDR3 is built from 11 residues. CDR3 bases: TGCAGTTCCGAAATCTCTTACGAGCAGTACTTC. Translation gives CSSEISYEQYF.

The sample holds a few counts of this clonotype. This sequence joins TRBV7-9 and TRBJ1-1; D unresolved. The CDR3 spans 15 residues. The V end was cut by 8 bases, the J end by 0 bases, with 16 bases between. Germline CDR1 reads SEHNR; CDR2 reads FQNEAQ (reference sequence). CDR3 residues: CASLAPGSLNTEAFF. As DNA, the CDR3 is TGTGCCAGCCTTGCCCCGGGGTCTTTGAACACTGAAGCTTTCTTT.

In its sample, this clonotype was seen many times. The gene calls are TRBV28 and TRBJ2-7; D perhaps matches TRBD2 (6 bases). Trimming stripped 4 bases from V and 0 bases from J, with 10 bases between. This CDR3 is 14 amino acids long. Germline CDR1 and CDR2: MDHEN and SYDVKM. CDR3 nucleotide sequence: TGTGCCAGCAGTTCGGGACTGATCTCCTACGAGCAGTACGTC. It encodes CASSSGLISYEQYV.